The clone carrying this T cell receptor beta chain was picked up many times. The antigen remains unidentified. The data stem from a study of T cells after yellow fever vaccination. Study-level results: The study found a weaker secondary response that peaked faster, day 5 versus 15. Clonotypes shared by both compartments, CD4 and CD8, made up a small share. Contamination by abundant bulk-population clonotypes could be present in FACS-sorted repertoires. Post-booster repertoires contained most primary-vaccination clones again (96% CD4, around 89% CD8).

Each CDR3 protein gets one entry after TCRdb re-called the 5' RACE reads with MiXCR. The sample holds 100,000 to 150,000 distinct CDR3 sequences, around 7.4% seen once. Germline CDR1 and CDR2: SEHNR and FQNEAQ (reference sequence). This CDR3 is 14 amino acids long. The trim removed 5 bases at V and 3 bases at J, leaving 1 base unmatched. This sample comprised CD4+ T cells sorted from PBMCs, obtained more than 8 days after the first yellow fever vaccination. This TCR derives from a man aged 18 to 29 who received the YFV17D yellow fever vaccine. The chain combines TRBV7-9 with TRBJ1-6; 7 bases fit TRBD1. This chain's CDR3 is CASSGTVYNSPLHF. CDR3 nucleotides: TGTGCCAGCAGCGGGACAGTCTATAATTCACCCCTCCACTTT.